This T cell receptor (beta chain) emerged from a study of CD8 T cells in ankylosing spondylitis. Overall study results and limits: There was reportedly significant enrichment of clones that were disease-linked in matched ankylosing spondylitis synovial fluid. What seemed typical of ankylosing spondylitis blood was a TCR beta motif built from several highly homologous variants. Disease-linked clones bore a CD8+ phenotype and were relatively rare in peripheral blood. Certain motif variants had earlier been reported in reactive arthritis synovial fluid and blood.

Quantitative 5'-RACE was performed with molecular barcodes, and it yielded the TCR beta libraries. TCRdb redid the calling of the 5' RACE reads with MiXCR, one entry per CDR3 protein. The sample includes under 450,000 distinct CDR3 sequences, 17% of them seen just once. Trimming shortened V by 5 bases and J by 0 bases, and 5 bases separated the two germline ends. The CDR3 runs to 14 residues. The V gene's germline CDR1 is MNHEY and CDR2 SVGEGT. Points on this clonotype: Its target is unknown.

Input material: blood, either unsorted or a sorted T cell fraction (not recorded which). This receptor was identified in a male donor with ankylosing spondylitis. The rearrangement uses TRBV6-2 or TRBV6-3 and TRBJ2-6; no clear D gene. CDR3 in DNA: TGTGCCAGCAGTAGACCCTCTGGGGCCAACGTCCTGACTTTC. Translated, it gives CASSRPSGANVLTF.